This T cell receptor (beta chain) was captured by sequencing in a study of T cells expressing NK-cell markers. This CDR3 has 13 residues. TCRdb reanalyzed the 5' RACE reads, giving one entry per CDR3 protein sequence and no DNA. Seen in this sample are about 460,000 distinct CDR3 sequences; the ten most common clones hold more than 1.4%. The chain recombines TRBV12-3 or TRBV12-4 with TRBJ2-2. The source of this sequence is a woman between 50 and 59 years old in good health. Sequencing was done on a sample of blood T cells: a sorted CD56 or NKG2C T cell subset, CD4+ or CD8+ T cells, or bulk PBMC T cells (not recorded which). The CDR3 loop is CASSLTRAGELFF.